Included here is one T cell receptor beta chain sequence, with context. This sample was included in a study of blood T cell repertoires in COVID-19. Study-level background: From the United States, Italy and Spain came samples of acute and convalescent COVID-19.

The data were produced by immunoSEQ multiplex PCR, yet TCRdb's version contains in-frame clones alone and is incomplete. In the table there are 52,000 or so clones, 85% to 95% of which are singletons. With V trimmed by 2 bases and J by 5 bases, 2 bases remained unmatched. The CDR3 is 13 residues long. The germline V gene has CDR1 ENHRY and CDR2 SYGVKD. J is TRBJ1-2 and V is TRBV10-3, with 7 bases that match TRBD1. What was sequenced was peripheral blood. The sequence derives from a woman aged 80 or over with acute or convalescent COVID-19. CDR3 nucleotide sequence: TGTGCCATCAGTGAGGCAGGGGGTTATGGCTACACCTTC. Its translation is CAISEAGGYGYTF.